A selection of T cell receptor beta chains follows, all from one sample in a study of blood T cell repertoires in COVID-19. Measured with immunoSEQ multiplex PCR; TCRdb has only the in-frame clones, and not every one. The sample carries fewer than 110,000 clones, around 89% recorded once. The material sequenced was peripheral blood. Receptors were obtained from a man aged 40-50 years with active or convalescent COVID-19. Each CDR3 is given with its conserved first and last residue. A D gene is named only where the DNA matches it firmly. Size tells how often a clone was seen (once, few, many) or the class of an expanded clone, and some rows leave it out.

>-|TRBV7-3|TRBJ2-5|-
TGTGCCAGCAGCTTAAACCTACGCCAAGAGACCCAGTACTTC
CASSLNLRQETQYF
>-|TRBV6-5|TRBJ1-1|-
TGTGCCAGCAGTAGCTCAGGGGAGGCTTTCTTT
CASSSSGEAFF
>-|TRBV3-1/TRBV3-2|TRBJ1-3|-
TGTGCCAGCAGCCAAGGCGGCCATAGCACCATATATTTT
CASSQGGHSTIYF
>-|TRBV10-1|TRBJ1-1|-
TGCGCCAGCAGTGAGTCCTTGGGAGGCACTGAAGCTTTCTTT
CASSESLGGTEAFF
>-|TRBV6-5|TRBJ1-1|TRBD1
TGTGCCAGCAGTTCGGGACAGTTGAACACTGAAGCTTTCTTT
CASSSGQLNTEAFF
>-|TRBV7-2|TRBJ2-1|-
TGTGCCAGCAGCTTTAATAGTTTCAATGAGCAGTTCTTC
CASSFNSFNEQFF
>-|TRBV24-1|TRBJ2-1|TRBD2
TGTGCCACCAGAGCCACTAGCGGGGCCTACAATGAGCAGTTCTTC
CATRATSGAYNEQFF
>-|TRBV7-2|TRBJ1-3|TRBD1
TGTGCCAGCGGCAAGGGGGCTTCTTGGATGAGCTCTGGAAACACCATATATTTT
CASGKGASWMSSGNTIYF
>-|TRBV28|TRBJ1-5|TRBD1
TGTGCCAGCATTAGACAGGGAGTAGGGAATCAGCCCCAGCATTTT
CASIRQGVGNQPQHF
>-|TRBV6-2/TRBV6-3|TRBJ1-1|-
TGTGCCAGCAGTTACTCGAGCCAGAACACTGAAGCTTTCTTT
CASSYSSQNTEAFF
>-|TRBV9|TRBJ2-2|-
TGTGCCAGCAGCGCCCGACTAGGCACCGGGGAGCTGTTTTTT
CASSARLGTGELFF
>-|TRBV3-1/TRBV3-2|TRBJ2-1|-
TGTGCCAGCAGAAATAGCGGCAATGAGCAGTTCTTC
CASRNSGNEQFF
>few|TRBV19|TRBJ1-5|-
TGTGCCAGTAGCACGGGTAGGGACTATAGCAATCAGCCCCAGCATTTT
CASSTGRDYSNQPQHF
>-|TRBV5-4|TRBJ2-2|-
TGTGCCAGCAGCTTGTGGCAGGGAGGCACCGGGGAGCTGTTTTTT
CASSLWQGGTGELFF
>-|TRBV21-1|TRBJ2-2|-
TGTGCCAGCAGCAAAGATCCGGGGCAGGGGAACAACACCGGGGAGCTGTTTTTT
CASSKDPGQGNNTGELFF
>-|TRBV19|TRBJ1-1|TRBD1
TGTGCCAGTAGTATAGGAAGGACAGGGGGCGCCCCGAGCACTGAAGCTTTCTTT
CASSIGRTGGAPSTEAFF
>-|TRBV19|TRBJ1-3|-
TGTGCCAGTAGCCCGGTGGGGGCAGGAAACACCATATATTTT
CASSPVGAGNTIYF
>-|TRBV20-1|TRBJ2-7|TRBD2
TGCAGTGCTAGTGGGCTAGCGGGGCTCTACGAGCAGTACTTC
CSASGLAGLYEQYF
>-|TRBV18|TRBJ1-1|-
TGTGCCAGCTCACTTAACCAGGACACTGAAGCTTTCTTT
CASSLNQDTEAFF
>-|TRBV19|TRBJ2-2|-
TGTGCCAGTAGTATTGTCGCCGGGACACTAAACACCGGGGAGCTGTTTTTT
CASSIVAGTLNTGELFF
>-|TRBV5-6|TRBJ1-1|-
TGTGCCAGCAGCCCGGGGGGGGGCAGTTGGAACACTGAAGCTTTCTTT
CASSPGGGSWNTEAFF
>-|TRBV27|TRBJ2-1|TRBD2
TGTGCCAGCAGTTTACCCCTAGCGGGAGGACCTAATGAGCAGTTCTTC
CASSLPLAGGPNEQFF
>-|TRBV9|TRBJ2-7|TRBD1
TGTGCCACCAGCCGAGAAGGACAGGGGTACGAGCAGTACTTC
CATSREGQGYEQYF
>-|TRBV10-1|TRBJ2-7|-
TGCGCCAGCAGTGAGTCTCCAGGGGGGATCGACGAGCAGTACTTC
CASSESPGGIDEQYF
>-|TRBV6-5|TRBJ2-1|-
TGTGCCAGCAGCCGAGGGTCGAATGAGCAGTTCTTC
CASSRGSNEQFF
>-|TRBV7-2|TRBJ2-1|TRBD2
TGTGCCAGCAGCTTAGGGCTAGCGGGCAGACAGTTCTTC
CASSLGLAGRQFF
>-|TRBV13|TRBJ2-5|TRBD1
TGTGCCAGCAGCGCTTCGACAGGGGGCTATGAGACCCAGTACTTC
CASSASTGGYETQYF
>-|TRBV24-1|TRBJ2-1|TRBD2
TGTGCCACCAGTAGCGGGGGACGGGAGCAGTTCTTC
CATSSGGREQFF
>-|TRBV18|TRBJ2-3|-
TGTGCCAGCTCACTGTTCCAAGACTCCTACCTCGCGGAAGATACGCAGTATTTT
CASSLFQDSYLAEDTQYF
>-|TRBV7-2|TRBJ1-2|TRBD1
TGTGCCAGCAGCCCAATGGACAGGGCTAACTATGGCTACACCTTC
CASSPMDRANYGYTF
>-|TRBV7-8|TRBJ1-1|-
TGTGCCAGCAGCTTAGCGAGGGCAGGGGCGGACACTGAAGCTTTCTTT
CASSLARAGADTEAFF
>-|TRBV7-2|TRBJ2-7|TRBD2
TGTGCCAGCAGCTTATTCGCTAGCGGGTATTCGATATACGAGCAGTACTTC
CASSLFASGYSIYEQYF